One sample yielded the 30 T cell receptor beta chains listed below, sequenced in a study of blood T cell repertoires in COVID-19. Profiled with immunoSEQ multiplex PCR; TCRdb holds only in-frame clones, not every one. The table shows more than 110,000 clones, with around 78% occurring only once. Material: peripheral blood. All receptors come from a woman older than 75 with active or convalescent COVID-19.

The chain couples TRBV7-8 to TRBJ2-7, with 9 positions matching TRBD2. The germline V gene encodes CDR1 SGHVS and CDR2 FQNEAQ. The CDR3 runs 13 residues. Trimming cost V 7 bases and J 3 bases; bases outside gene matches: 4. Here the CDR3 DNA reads TGTGCCAGCATAAGAGCGGGGGGCTACGAGCAGTACTTC. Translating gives CASIRAGGYEQYF.

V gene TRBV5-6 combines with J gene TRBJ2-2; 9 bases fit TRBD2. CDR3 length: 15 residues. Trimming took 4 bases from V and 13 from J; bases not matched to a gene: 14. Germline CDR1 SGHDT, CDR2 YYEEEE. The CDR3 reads CASSRRLAGPRWLFF. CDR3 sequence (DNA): TGTGCCAGCAGCCGGAGGCTAGCGGGGCCACGGTGGCTGTTTTTT.

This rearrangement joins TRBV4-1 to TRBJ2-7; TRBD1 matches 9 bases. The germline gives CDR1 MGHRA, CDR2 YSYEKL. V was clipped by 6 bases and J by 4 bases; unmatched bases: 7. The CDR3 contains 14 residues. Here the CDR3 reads CASSLDRGKYEQYF. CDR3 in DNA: TGCGCCAGCAGTCTGGACAGGGGAAAATACGAGCAGTACTTC.

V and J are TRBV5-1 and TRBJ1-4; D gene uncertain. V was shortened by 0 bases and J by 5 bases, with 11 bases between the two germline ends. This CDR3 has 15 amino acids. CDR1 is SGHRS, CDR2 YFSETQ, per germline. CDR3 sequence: CASSLAAGINEKLFF. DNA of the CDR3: TGCGCCAGCAGCTTGGCCGCCGGGATCAATGAAAAACTGTTTTTT.

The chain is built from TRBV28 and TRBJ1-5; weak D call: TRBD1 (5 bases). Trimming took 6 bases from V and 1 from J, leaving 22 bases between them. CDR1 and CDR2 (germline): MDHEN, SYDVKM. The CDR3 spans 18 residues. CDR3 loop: CASSPGLSGILSNQPQHF. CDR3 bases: TGTGCCAGCAGCCCAGGGTTGTCAGGGATTTTGAGCAATCAGCCCCAGCATTTT.

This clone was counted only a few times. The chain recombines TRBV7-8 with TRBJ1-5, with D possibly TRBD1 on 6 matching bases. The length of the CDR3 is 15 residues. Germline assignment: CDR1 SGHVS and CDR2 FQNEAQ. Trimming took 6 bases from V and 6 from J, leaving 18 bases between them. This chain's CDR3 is CASSQGAGASQPQHF. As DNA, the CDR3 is TGTGCCAGCAGTCAAGGGGCGGGGGCCTCTCAGCCCCAGCATTTT.

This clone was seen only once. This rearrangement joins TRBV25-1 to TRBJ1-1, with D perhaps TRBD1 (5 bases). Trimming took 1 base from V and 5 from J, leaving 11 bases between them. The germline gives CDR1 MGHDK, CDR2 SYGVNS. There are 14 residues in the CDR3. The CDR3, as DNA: TGTGCCAGCAGTGAATCGGGGGTATATACTGAAGCTTTCTTT. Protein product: CASSESGVYTEAFF.

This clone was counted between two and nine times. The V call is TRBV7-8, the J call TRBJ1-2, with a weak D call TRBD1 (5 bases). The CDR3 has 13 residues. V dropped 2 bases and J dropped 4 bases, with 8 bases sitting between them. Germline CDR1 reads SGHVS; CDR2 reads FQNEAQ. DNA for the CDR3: TGTGCCAGCAGCTTACAGGGCCCCTATGGCTACACCTTC. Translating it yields CASSLQGPYGYTF.

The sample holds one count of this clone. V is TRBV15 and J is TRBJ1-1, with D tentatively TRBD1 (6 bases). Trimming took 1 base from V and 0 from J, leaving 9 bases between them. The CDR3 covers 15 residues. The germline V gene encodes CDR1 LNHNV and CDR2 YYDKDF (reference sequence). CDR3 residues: CATSRATGMNTEAFF. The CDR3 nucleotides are TGTGCCACCAGCAGAGCAACAGGGATGAACACTGAAGCTTTCTTT.

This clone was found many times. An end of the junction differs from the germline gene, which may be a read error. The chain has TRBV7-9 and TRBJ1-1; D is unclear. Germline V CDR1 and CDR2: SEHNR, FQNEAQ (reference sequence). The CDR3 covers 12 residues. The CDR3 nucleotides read TGCGCGTCGAGACACTCGAACACTGAAGCTTTCTTT. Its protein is CASRHSNTEAFF.

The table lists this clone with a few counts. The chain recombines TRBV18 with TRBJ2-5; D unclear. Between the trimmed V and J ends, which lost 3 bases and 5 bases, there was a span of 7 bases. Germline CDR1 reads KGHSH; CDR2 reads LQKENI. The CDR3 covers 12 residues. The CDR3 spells CASSPTRETQYF. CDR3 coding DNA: TGTGCCAGCTCACCCACCCGGGAGACCCAGTACTTC.

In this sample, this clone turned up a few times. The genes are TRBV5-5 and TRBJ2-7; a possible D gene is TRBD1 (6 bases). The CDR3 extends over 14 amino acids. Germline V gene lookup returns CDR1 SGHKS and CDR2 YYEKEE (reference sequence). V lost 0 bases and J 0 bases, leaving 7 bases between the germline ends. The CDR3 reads CASSLVGGSYEQYF. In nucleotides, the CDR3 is TGTGCCAGCAGCTTGGTAGGGGGCTCCTACGAGCAGTACTTC.

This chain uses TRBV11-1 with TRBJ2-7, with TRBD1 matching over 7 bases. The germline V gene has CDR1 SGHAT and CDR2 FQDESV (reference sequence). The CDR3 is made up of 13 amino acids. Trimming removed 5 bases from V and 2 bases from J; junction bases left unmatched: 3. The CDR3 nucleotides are TGTGCCAGCAGCAAAGACAGGGCCTACGAGCAGTACTTC. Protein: CASSKDRAYEQYF.

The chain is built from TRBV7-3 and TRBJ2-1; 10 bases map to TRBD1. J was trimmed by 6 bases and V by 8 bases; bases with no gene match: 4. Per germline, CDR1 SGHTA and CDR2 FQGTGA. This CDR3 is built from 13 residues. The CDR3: CASSGTGVNEQFF. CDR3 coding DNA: TGTGCCAGCTCCGGGACAGGGGTCAATGAGCAGTTCTTC.

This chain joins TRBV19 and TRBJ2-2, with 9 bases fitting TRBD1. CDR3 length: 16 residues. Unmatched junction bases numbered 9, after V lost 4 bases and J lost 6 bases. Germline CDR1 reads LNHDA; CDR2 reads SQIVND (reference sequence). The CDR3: CASSTSGTGRAGELFF. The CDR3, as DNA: TGTGCCAGTAGTACTTCCGGGACAGGGCGGGCCGGGGAGCTGTTTTTT.

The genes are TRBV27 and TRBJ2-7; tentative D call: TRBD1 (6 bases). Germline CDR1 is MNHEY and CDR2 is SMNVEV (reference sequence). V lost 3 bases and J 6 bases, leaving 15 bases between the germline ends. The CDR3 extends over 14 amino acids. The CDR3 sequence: CASSLLQGRGEQYF. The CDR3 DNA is TGTGCCAGCAGTTTGCTTCAGGGGCGAGGCGAGCAGTACTTC.

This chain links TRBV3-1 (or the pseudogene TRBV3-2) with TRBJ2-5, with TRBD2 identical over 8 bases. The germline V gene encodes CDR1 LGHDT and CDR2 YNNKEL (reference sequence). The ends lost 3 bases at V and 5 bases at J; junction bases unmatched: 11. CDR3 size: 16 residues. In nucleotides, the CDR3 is TGTGCCAGCAGCCACCGGGGGACTAGGATGGCGGAGACCCAGTACTTC. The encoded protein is CASSHRGTRMAETQYF.

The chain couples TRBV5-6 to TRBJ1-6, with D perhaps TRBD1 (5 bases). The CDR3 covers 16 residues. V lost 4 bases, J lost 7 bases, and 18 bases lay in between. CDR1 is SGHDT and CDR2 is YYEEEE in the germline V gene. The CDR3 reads CASSDRPGVWNSPLHF. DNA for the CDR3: TGTGCCAGCAGCGATCGACCGGGGGTTTGGAATTCACCCCTCCACTTT.

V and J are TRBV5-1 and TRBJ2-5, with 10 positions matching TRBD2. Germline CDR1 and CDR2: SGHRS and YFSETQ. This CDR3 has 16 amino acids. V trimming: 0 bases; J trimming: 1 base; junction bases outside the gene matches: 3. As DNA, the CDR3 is TGCGCCAGCAGCTTGGAGCCTAGCGGGGGCCAAGAGACCCAGTACTTC. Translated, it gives CASSLEPSGGQETQYF.

The CDR3, as DNA: TGTGCCAGCAGTGTAGCAGGGGTTGATTCACCCCTCCACTTT. Its translation: CASSVAGVDSPLHF. This chain joins TRBV2 and TRBJ1-6; a possible D gene is TRBD1 (6 bases). V lost 4 bases, J lost 8 bases, and 12 bases lay in between. Per germline, CDR1 SNHLY and CDR2 FYNNEI. The CDR3 sequence is 14 residues long.

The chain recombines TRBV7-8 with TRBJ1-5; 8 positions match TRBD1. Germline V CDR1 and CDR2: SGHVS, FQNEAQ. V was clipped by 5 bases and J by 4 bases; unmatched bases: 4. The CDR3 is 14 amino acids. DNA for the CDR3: TGTGCCAGCAGCCAGGGGGCGAGTAATCAGCCCCAGCATTTT. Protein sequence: CASSQGASNQPQHF.

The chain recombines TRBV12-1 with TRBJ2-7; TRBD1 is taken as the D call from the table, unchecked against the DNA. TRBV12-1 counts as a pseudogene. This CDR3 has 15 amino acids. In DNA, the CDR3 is TGTGCCAGCAGCTTAGGGACAGGGGGGCTCTACGAGCAGTACTTC. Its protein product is CASSLGTGGLYEQYF.

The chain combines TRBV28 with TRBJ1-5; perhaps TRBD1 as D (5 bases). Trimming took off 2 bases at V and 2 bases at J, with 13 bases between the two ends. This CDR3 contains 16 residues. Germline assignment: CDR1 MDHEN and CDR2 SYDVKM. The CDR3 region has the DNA TGTGCCAGCAGTTTAGGGCAGGGCGTAGGCAATCAGCCCCAGCATTTT. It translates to CASSLGQGVGNQPQHF.

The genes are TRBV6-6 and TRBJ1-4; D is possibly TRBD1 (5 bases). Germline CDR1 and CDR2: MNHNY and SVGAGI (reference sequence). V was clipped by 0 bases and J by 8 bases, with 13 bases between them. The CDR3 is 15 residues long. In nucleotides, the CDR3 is TGTGCCAGCAGTTACTCGGGGGGGAACCGCGAAAAACTGTTTTTT. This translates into CASSYSGGNREKLFF.

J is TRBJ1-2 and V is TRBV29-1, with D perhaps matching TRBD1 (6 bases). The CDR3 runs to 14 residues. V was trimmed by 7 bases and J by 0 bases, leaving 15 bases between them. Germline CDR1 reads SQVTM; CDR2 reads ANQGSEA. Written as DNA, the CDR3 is TGCAGCGCTCTATCAGGGGTCGCTAACTATGGCTACACCTTC. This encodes CSALSGVANYGYTF.

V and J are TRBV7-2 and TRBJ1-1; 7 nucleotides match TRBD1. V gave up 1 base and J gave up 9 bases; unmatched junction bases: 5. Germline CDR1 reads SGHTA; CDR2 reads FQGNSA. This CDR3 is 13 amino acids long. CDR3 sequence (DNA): TGTGCCAGCAGCTTAGGGGACAGCCGCCAAGCTTTCTTT. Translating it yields CASSLGDSRQAFF.

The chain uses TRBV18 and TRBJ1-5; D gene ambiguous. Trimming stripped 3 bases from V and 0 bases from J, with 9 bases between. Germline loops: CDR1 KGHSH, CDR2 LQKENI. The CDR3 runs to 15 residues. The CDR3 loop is CASSPMTTSNQPQHF. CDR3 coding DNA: TGTGCCAGCTCACCCATGACAACTAGCAATCAGCCCCAGCATTTT.

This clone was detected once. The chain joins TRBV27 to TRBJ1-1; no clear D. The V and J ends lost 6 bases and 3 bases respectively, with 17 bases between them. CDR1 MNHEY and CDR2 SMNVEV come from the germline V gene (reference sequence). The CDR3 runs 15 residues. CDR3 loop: CASSYSFSWDTEAFF. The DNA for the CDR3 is TGTGCCAGCAGCTACAGCTTCAGCTGGGACACTGAAGCTTTCTTT.

The DNA of the CDR3 is TGTGCCAGCAGTCTCCGGGACACACTATCCTACGAGCAGTACTTC. It codes for CASSLRDTLSYEQYF. The chain employs TRBV6-5 and TRBJ2-7; tentatively, D is TRBD1 (6 bases). V was trimmed by 5 bases and J by 1 base, leaving 15 bases between them. The length of the CDR3 is 15 residues. The germline V gene encodes CDR1 MNHEY and CDR2 SVGAGI.

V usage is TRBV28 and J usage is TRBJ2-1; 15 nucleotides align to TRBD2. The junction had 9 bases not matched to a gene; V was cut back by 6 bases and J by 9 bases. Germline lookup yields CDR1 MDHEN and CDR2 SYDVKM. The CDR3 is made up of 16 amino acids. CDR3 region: CASSPIGLAGGAEQFF. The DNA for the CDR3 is TGTGCCAGCAGCCCCATAGGACTAGCGGGGGGGGCTGAGCAGTTCTTC.